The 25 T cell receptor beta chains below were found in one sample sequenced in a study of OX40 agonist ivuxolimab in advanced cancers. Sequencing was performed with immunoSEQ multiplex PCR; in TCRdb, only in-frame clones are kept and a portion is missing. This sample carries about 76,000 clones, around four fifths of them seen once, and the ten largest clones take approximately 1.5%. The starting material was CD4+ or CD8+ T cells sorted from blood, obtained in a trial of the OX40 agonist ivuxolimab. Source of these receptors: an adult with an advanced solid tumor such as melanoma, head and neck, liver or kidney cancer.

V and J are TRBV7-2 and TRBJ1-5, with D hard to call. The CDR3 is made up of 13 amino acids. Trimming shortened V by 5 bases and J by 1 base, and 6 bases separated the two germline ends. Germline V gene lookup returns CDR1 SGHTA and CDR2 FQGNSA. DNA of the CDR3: TGTGCCAGCAGCCCATCGAGCAATCAGCCCCAGCATTTT. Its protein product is CASSPSSNQPQHF.

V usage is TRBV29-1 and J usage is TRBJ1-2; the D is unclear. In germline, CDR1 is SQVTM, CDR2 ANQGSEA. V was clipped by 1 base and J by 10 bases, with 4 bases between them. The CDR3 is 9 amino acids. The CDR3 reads CSVEGAYTF. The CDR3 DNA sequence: TGCAGCGTTGAAGGGGCCTACACCTTC.

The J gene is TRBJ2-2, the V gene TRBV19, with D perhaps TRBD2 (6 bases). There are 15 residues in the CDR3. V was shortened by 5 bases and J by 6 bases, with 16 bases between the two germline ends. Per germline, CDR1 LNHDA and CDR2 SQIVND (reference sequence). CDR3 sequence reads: CASSRLGGDSGELFF. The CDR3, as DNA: TGTGCCAGTAGTCGACTAGGAGGGGATTCCGGGGAGCTGTTTTTT.

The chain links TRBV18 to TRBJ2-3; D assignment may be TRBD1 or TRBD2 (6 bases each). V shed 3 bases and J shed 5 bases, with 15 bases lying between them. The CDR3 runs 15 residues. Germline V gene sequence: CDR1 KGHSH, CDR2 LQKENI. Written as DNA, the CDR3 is TGTGCCAGCTCACCCCGGGGGAGAGGGGGAGATACGCAGTATTTT. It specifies CASSPRGRGGDTQYF.

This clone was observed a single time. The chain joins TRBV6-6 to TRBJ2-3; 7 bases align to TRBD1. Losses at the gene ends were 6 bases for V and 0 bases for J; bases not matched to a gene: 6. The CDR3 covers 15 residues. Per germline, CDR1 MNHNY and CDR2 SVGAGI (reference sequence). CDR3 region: CASSLGQPSTDTQYF. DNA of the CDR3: TGTGCCAGCAGCCTGGGACAGCCTAGCACAGATACGCAGTATTTT.

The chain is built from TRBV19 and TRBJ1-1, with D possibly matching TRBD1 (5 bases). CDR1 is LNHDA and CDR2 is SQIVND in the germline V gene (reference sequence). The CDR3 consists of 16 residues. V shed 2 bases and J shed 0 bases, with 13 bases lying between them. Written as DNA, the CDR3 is TGTGCCAGTAGTATAAGGGGAGCTCATCTGAACACTGAAGCTTTCTTT. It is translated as CASSIRGAHLNTEAFF.

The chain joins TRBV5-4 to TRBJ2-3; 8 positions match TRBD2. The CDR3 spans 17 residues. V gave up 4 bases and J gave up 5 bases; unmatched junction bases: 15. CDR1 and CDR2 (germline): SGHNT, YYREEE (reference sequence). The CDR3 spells CASSKPGLATEQDTQYF. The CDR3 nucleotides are TGTGCCAGCAGCAAACCTGGACTAGCAACGGAACAAGATACGCAGTATTTT.

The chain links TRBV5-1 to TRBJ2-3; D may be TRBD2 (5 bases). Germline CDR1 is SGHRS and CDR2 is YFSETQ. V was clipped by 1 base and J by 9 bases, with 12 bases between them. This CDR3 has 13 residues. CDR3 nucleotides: TGCGCCAGCAGCTTGACTAGTAGATCGACGCAGTATTTT. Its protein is CASSLTSRSTQYF.

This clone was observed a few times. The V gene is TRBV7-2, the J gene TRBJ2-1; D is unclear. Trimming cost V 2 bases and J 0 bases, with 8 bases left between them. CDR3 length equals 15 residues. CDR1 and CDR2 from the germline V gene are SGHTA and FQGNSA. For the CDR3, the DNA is TGTGCCAGCAGCTTAAGCCACGACTCCTACAATGAGCAGTTCTTC. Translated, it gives CASSLSHDSYNEQFF.

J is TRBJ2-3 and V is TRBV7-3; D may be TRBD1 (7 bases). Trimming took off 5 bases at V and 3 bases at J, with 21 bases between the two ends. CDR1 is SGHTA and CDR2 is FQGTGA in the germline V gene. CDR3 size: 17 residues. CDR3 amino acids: CASSLGQEGEGTDTQYF. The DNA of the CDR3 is TGTGCCAGCAGCCTAGGACAGGAGGGTGAGGGAACAGATACGCAGTATTTT.

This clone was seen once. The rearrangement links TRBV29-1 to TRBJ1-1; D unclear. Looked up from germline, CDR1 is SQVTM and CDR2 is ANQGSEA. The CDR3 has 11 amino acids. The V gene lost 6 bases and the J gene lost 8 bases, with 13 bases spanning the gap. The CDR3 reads CSVREVREAFF. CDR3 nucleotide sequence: TGCAGCGTCCGGGAGGTCCGGGAAGCTTTCTTT. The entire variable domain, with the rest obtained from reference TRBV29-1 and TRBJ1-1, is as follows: SAVISQKPSRDICQRGTSLTIQCQVDSQVTMMFWYRQQPGQSLTLIATANQGSEATYESGFVIDKFPISRPNLTFSTLTVSNMSPEDSSIYLCSVREVREAFFGQGTRLTVV.

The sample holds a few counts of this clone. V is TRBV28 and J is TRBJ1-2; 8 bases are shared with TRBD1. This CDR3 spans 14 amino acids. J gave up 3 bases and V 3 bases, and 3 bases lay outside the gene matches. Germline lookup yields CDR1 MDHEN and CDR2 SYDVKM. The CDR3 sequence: CASSFRDRYYGYTF. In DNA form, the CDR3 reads TGTGCCAGCAGTTTTAGGGACAGGTACTATGGCTACACCTTC.

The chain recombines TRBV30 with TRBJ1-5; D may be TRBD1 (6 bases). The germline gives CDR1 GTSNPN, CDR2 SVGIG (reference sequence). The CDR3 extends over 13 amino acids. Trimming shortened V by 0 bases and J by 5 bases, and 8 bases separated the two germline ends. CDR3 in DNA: TGTGCCTGGAGTGTACAGGGAGATCAGCCCCAGCATTTT. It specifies CAWSVQGDQPQHF.

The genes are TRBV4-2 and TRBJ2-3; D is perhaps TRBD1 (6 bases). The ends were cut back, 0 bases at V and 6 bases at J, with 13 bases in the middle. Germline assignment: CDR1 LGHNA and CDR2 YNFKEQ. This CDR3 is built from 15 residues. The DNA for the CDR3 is TGTGCCAGCAGCCAAGAGGTACAGGGCGGGGATACGCAGTATTTT. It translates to CASSQEVQGGDTQYF.

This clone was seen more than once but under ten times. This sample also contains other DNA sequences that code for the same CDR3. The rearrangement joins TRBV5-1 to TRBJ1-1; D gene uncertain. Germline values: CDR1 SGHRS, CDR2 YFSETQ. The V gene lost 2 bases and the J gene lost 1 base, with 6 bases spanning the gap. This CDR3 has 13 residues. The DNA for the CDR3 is TGCGCCAGCAGCTTTTCACAGAACACTGAAGCTTTCTTT. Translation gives CASSFSQNTEAFF.

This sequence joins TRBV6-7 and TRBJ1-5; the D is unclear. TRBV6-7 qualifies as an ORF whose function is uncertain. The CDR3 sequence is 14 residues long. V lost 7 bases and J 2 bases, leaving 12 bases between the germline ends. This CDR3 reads CASTTNCCNQPQHF. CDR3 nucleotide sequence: TGTGCCAGCACGACGAACTGCTGCAATCAGCCCCAGCATTTT.

Here the CDR3 DNA reads TGCAGCGTCCAGTGGGCCACGGGCGGTTACGAGCAGTACTTC. This sequence encodes CSVQWATGGYEQYF. The V and J genes are TRBV29-1 and TRBJ2-7; D remains ambiguous. This CDR3 spans 14 amino acids. The germline V gene has CDR1 SQVTM and CDR2 ANQGSEA. Trimming took 6 bases from V and 4 from J, leaving 19 bases between them.

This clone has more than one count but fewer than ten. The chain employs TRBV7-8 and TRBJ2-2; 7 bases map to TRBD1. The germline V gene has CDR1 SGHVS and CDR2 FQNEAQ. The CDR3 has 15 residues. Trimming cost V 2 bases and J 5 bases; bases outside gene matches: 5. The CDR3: CASSLRDRRTGELFF. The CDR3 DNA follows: TGTGCCAGCAGCTTACGGGACAGAAGAACCGGGGAGCTGTTTTTT.

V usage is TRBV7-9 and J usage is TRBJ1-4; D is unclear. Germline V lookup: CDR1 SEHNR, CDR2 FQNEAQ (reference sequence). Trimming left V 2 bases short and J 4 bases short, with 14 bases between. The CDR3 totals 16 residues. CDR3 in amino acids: CASSLPVWSDNEKLFF. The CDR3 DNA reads TGTGCCAGCAGCTTACCCGTTTGGTCCGATAATGAAAAACTGTTTTTT.

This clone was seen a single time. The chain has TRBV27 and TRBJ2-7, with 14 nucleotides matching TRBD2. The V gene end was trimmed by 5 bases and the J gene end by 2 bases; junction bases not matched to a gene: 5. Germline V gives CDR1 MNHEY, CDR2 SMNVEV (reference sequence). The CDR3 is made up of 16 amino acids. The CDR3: CASSTQTSGGAYEQYF. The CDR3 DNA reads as TGTGCCAGCAGTACTCAGACTAGCGGGGGGGCCTACGAGCAGTACTTC.

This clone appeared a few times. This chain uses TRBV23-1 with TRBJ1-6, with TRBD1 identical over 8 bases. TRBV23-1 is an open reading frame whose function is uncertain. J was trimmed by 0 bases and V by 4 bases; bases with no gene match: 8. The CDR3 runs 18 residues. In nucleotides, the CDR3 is TGCGCCAGCAGTCCTCCGGGACAGGAGAGCTCCTATAATTCACCCCTCCACTTT. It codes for CASSPPGQESSYNSPLHF.

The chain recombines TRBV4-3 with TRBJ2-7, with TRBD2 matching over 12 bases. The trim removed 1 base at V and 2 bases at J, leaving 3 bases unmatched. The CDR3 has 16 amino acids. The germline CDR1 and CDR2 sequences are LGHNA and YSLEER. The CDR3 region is CASSQASGGAAYEQYF. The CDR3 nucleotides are TGCGCCAGCAGCCAAGCTAGCGGGGGGGCGGCCTACGAGCAGTACTTC.

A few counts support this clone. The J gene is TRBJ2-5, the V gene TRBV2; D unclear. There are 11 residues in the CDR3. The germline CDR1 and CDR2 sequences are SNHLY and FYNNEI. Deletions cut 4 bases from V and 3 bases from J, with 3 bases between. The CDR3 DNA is TGTGCCAGCAGTGTAGAAGAGACCCAGTACTTC. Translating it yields CASSVEETQYF.

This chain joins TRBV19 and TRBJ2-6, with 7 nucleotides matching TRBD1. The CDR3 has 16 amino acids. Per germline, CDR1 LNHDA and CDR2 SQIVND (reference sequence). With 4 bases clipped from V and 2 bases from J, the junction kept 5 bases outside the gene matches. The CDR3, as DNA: TGTGCCAGTAGTAAACTTCAGGGGGCTGGGGCCAACGTCCTGACTTTC. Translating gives CASSKLQGAGANVLTF. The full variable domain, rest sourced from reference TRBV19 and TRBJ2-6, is DGGITQSPKYLFRKEGQNVTLSCEQNLNHDAMYWYRQDPGQGLRLIYYSQIVNDFQKGDIAEGYSVSREKKESFPLTVTSAQKNPTAFYLCASSKLQGAGANVLTFGAGSRLTVL.

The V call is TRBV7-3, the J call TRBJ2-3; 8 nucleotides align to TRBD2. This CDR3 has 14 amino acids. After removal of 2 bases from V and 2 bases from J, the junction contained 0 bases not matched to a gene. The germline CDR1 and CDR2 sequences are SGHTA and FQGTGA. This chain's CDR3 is CASSLGLATDTQYF. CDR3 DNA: TGTGCCAGCAGCTTAGGACTAGCCACAGATACGCAGTATTTT.